These 19 T cell receptor beta chains share one sample of origin, sequenced in a study of T cells in narcolepsy. The table came from immunoSEQ multiplex PCR; TCRdb's copy has only in-frame clones and leaves some out. This sample yields tens of thousands of clones, of which approximately 85% are seen a single time; approximately 1.7% belongs to the top ten. The material sequenced was CD45RA- memory CD4+ T cells from PBMCs. The receptors derive from a human donor with narcolepsy.

This sequence joins TRBV11-3 and TRBJ2-2, with TRBD1 matching 8 bases. The J segment lost 7 bases and the V segment lost 1 base, leaving 8 bases of the junction unmatched. The germline gives CDR1 SGHNT, CDR2 YENEEA. The CDR3 length is 16 residues. The chain's CDR3 is CASSLVIGQGNGELFF. The CDR3 bases are TGTGCCAGCAGCTTAGTTATCGGACAGGGTAACGGGGAGCTGTTTTTT. The entire variable domain, with the rest obtained from reference TRBV11-3 and TRBJ2-2, is as follows: EAGVVQSPRYKIIEKKQPVAFWCNPISGHNTLYWYLQNLGQGPELLIRYENEEAVDDSQLPKDRFSAERLKGVDSTLKIQPAELGDSAVYLCASSLVIGQGNGELFFGEGSRLTVL.

DNA for the CDR3: TGTGCCTGTCAGACAGGCAATAGCAATCAGCCCCAGCATTTT. It yields the protein CACQTGNSNQPQHF. This chain joins TRBV30 and TRBJ1-5; TRBD1 might be the D (6 bases). V was clipped by 6 bases and J by 0 bases, with 12 bases between them. The CDR3 loop spans 14 amino acids. Germline CDR1 GTSNPN, CDR2 SVGIG (reference sequence). Full variable domain (outside the CDR3, taken from reference TRBV30 and TRBJ1-5): SQTIHQWPATLVQPVGSPLSLECTVEGTSNPNLYWYRQAAGRGLQLLFYSVGIGQISSEVPQNLSASRPQDRQFILSSKKLLLSDSGFYLCACQTGNSNQPQHFGDGTRLSIL.

Regarding this clone: An end of the junction does not agree with germline; a read error may underlie this. This chain connects TRBV7-8 to TRBJ2-5; weak D call: TRBD1 (6 bases). CDR1 and CDR2 (germline): SGHVS, FQNEAQ. The CDR3 has 15 amino acids. DNA of the CDR3: TGTGCCAGCAGCTCCCCTGGTGGGGGCCAAGGGACCCAGTACTTC. Its protein is CASSSPGGGQGTQYF. The whole variable domain, filled in from reference TRBV7-8 and TRBJ2-5, reads GAGVSQSPRYKVAKRGQDVALRCDPISGHVSLFWYQQALGQGPEFLTYFQNEAQLDKSGLPSDRFFAERPEGSVSTLKIQRTQQEDSAVYLCASSSPGGGQGTQYFGPGTRLLVL.

This chain uses TRBV7-2 with TRBJ2-5, with 9 bases fitting TRBD2. Trimming removed 5 bases from V and 3 bases from J; junction bases left unmatched: 4. CDR3 length equals 14 residues. The germline V gene encodes CDR1 SGHTA and CDR2 FQGNSA. The CDR3 DNA reads as TGTGCCAGCAGCCCAGGACTAGCGAAAGAGACCCAGTACTTC. Protein product: CASSPGLAKETQYF.

V gene TRBV5-6 combines with J gene TRBJ1-4, with 8 bases matching TRBD1. CDR3 length: 12 amino acids. Germline V gene data show CDR1 as SGHDT and CDR2 as YYEEEE. V shed 4 bases, J shed 8 bases, and the junction held 1 base outside the gene matches. The CDR3 DNA sequence: TGTGCCAGCAGCAGGACAGGGGAAAAACTGTTTTTT. Protein product: CASSRTGEKLFF.

The genes are TRBV7-2 and TRBJ2-3; maybe TRBD1 (6 bases). With 1 base removed from V and 8 bases from J, the gap between germline ends came to 16 bases. CDR1 and CDR2 (germline): SGHTA, FQGNSA. This CDR3 contains 15 residues. The chain's CDR3 is CASSLGGPMPRTQYF. The CDR3 DNA is TGTGCCAGCAGCTTAGGGGGGCCTATGCCCCGTACGCAGTATTTT.

This rearrangement joins TRBV7-2 to TRBJ1-1; no definite D call. Germline loops: CDR1 SGHTA, CDR2 FQGNSA. The CDR3 is made up of 13 amino acids. Trimming pared 5 bases from V and 0 bases from J, leaving 7 bases between. In DNA, the CDR3 is TGTGCCAGCAGCCAGACGGTGAACACTGAAGCTTTCTTT. Its translation is CASSQTVNTEAFF. The complete variable domain, with remaining parts taken from reference TRBV7-2 and TRBJ1-1, reads GAGVSQSPSNKVTEKGKDVELRCDPISGHTALYWYRQSLGQGLEFLIYFQGNSAPDKSGLPSDRFSAERTGGSVSTLTIQRTQQEDSAVYLCASSQTVNTEAFFGQGTRLTVV.

V usage is TRBV9 and J usage is TRBJ1-4, with D uncertain. Looked up from germline, CDR1 is SGDLS and CDR2 is YYNGEE. Trimming cost V 4 bases and J 5 bases, with 12 bases left between them. This CDR3 spans 14 amino acids. The CDR3 bases are TGTGCCAGCAGCTTAGGAGTGCAGAATGAAAAACTGTTTTTT. Translated, it gives CASSLGVQNEKLFF. The variable domain in full, with the rest retrieved from reference TRBV9 and TRBJ1-4, is DSGVTQTPKHLITATGQRVTLRCSPRSGDLSVYWYQQSLDQGLQFLIQYYNGEERAKGNILERFSAQQFPDLHSELNLSSLELGDSALYFCASSLGVQNEKLFFGSGTQLSVL.

The V gene is TRBV21-1, the J gene TRBJ2-1; the table's TRBD1 call for D was not verified on the DNA. TRBV21-1 is a pseudogene locus. The CDR3 is 18 amino acids. The CDR3 nucleotides read TGTGCCAGCAGCAAAGCGGCCTTTAGGGGACAGGGGGCCCTCCCCCGGTTCTTC. It is translated as CASSKAAFRGQGALPRFF.

The chain joins TRBV30 to TRBJ1-1; D uncertain. Germline V gene sequence: CDR1 GTSNPN, CDR2 SVGIG (reference sequence). The CDR3 loop spans 15 amino acids. The V end was cut by 1 base, the J end by 1 base, with 13 bases between. CDR3 region: CAWSAIHSWNTEAFF. The CDR3 nucleotides are TGTGCCTGGAGTGCTATCCACTCATGGAACACTGAAGCTTTCTTT.

Note on this clone: An end of the junction differs from the germline gene, which may be a read error. Other nucleotide sequences in the sample specify the same CDR3. The chain recombines TRBV7-7 with TRBJ2-5, with 10 bases that match TRBD2. Germline loops: CDR1 SSHAT, CDR2 FNYEAQ (reference sequence). This CDR3 has 17 residues. The chain's CDR3 is CASSLRLAGANQETQYF. In DNA form, the CDR3 reads TGTGCTAGCAGCTTAAGGCTAGCGGGGGCCAACCAAGAGACCCAGTACTTC.

This rearrangement joins TRBV18 to TRBJ2-1; 8 bases align to TRBD2. V shed 1 base and J 6 bases; nucleotides not matched to a gene: 17. Germline V gives CDR1 KGHSH, CDR2 LQKENI. The CDR3 spans 19 residues. The CDR3 is CASSPRRSGGAATANEQFF. The CDR3, as DNA: TGTGCCAGCTCACCACGGAGGTCGGGGGGGGCCGCCACAGCCAATGAGCAGTTCTTC.

A few counts support this clone. This chain connects TRBV6-7 to TRBJ1-3; the match to TRBD1 covers 7 bases. TRBV6-7 is an open reading frame whose function is uncertain. The CDR3 covers 14 residues. V shed 6 bases, J shed 1 base, and the junction held 3 bases outside the gene matches. CDR3 region: CASRKQGSGNTIYF. The CDR3 DNA reads TGTGCCAGCAGAAAACAGGGGTCTGGAAACACCATATATTTT.

The chain employs TRBV6-4 and TRBJ2-2; 8 positions match TRBD1. Trimming took 5 bases from V and 6 from J; bases not matched to a gene: 5. The CDR3 sequence is 14 residues long. Germline V gives CDR1 MRHNA, CDR2 SNTAGT. CDR3 loop: CASSLQGAAGELFF. DNA for the CDR3: TGTGCCAGCAGTCTCCAGGGGGCGGCCGGGGAGCTGTTTTTT.

Only one count was recorded for this clone. J is TRBJ2-3 and V is TRBV10-1, with 13 bases aligning to TRBD2. There are 17 residues in the CDR3. V shed 5 bases and J 2 bases; nucleotides not matched to a gene: 7. The germline V gene has CDR1 WNHNN and CDR2 SYGVQD (reference sequence). The CDR3 is CASSLRLAGGYTDTQYF. CDR3 DNA: TGCGCCAGCAGTCTACGACTAGCGGGGGGATACACAGATACGCAGTATTTT.

This clone was counted a few times. The sample contains more than one DNA sequence encoding this CDR3. V gene TRBV4-3 combines with J gene TRBJ1-6; a possible D gene is TRBD1 (5 bases). Germline V gene data show CDR1 as LGHNA and CDR2 as YSLEER. The CDR3 is 15 amino acids. V was shortened by 0 bases and J by 6 bases, with 9 bases between the two germline ends. In DNA form, the CDR3 reads TGCGCCAGCAGCCAAGAAGCCAGGGTTAATTCACCCCTCCACTTT. Amino acids: CASSQEARVNSPLHF.

V is TRBV7-2 and J is TRBJ1-2; no clear D. V gave up 3 bases and J gave up 8 bases, with 13 bases separating them. CDR1 SGHTA and CDR2 FQGNSA come from the germline V gene. The CDR3 has 13 residues. CDR3 sequence reads: CASSFPRGNGYTF. As DNA, the CDR3 is TGTGCCAGCAGCTTCCCAAGAGGGAACGGCTACACCTTC.

V is TRBV30 and J is TRBJ2-7; D unclear. V was clipped by 0 bases and J by 6 bases, with 9 bases between them. Germline V gene sequence: CDR1 GTSNPN, CDR2 SVGIG (reference sequence). The CDR3 sequence is 12 residues long. DNA of the CDR3: TGTGCCTGGAGTGTACAAGGGTTCGAGCAGTACTTC. Protein product: CAWSVQGFEQYF.

J is TRBJ2-5 and V is TRBV6-5, with D maybe TRBD2 (5 bases). With the DNA end fitting TRBJ2-7 better, the J assignment may be wrong. This CDR3 has 14 residues. Germline V gene sequence: CDR1 MNHEY, CDR2 SVGAGI. The CDR3 reads CASSYSSSVYEQYF. In DNA form, the CDR3 reads TGTGCCAGCAGTTACTCGAGTAGCGTTTACGAGCAGTACTTC.